Sequencing of this T cell receptor beta chain was carried out in a study of T cell responses to AZD1222 COVID-19 vaccine. Study results and caveats: Among vaccine-associated CD4 TCRs, coverage spanned spike, with dominance at 160-218 and 743-854. It was only 6 or 7 AZD1222 recipients who were seropositive at baseline. The repertoires were collected only after the peak T cell response. The reported proportion of spike-specific TCRs targeting unmutated variant regions was nearly half.

Concerning this clone: Its cognate antigen is unknown.

Data came from immunoSEQ multiplex PCR; TCRdb stores just in-frame clones and leaves some out. The sample lists 100,000 or so clones, approximately 92% occurring once. V was trimmed by 4 bases and J by 0 bases, leaving 19 bases between them. CDR3 length: 18 amino acids. Germline loops: CDR1 MNHEY, CDR2 SMNVEV (reference sequence). This chain uses TRBV27 with TRBJ2-1; a weak D match, TRBD1 (5 bases). The sample was peripheral blood, taken 28 days after the second AZD1222 dose. The sequence came from an adult who received the AZD1222 COVID-19 vaccine. The CDR3 is CASSSPSQVVNSYNEQFF. In DNA, the CDR3 is TGTGCCAGCAGTTCGCCCTCACAGGTTGTAAACTCCTACAATGAGCAGTTCTTC.